These 5 T cell receptor beta chains were all obtained from the same sample, sequenced in a study of blood T cell repertoires in COVID-19. Some clones are missing from TCRdb's copy, which holds only in-frame ones; the method was immunoSEQ multiplex PCR. Found here are 180,000 or so clones, around 89% of them singletons; the top ten hold roughly 4%. Sequencing was done on a sample of peripheral blood. These receptors came from a woman aged 25-40 years with acute or convalescent COVID-19.

V and J are TRBV13 and TRBJ1-2, with a weak D call TRBD1 (6 bases). The CDR3 runs 13 residues. CDR1 PRHDT and CDR2 FYEKMQ come from the germline V gene (reference sequence). The V end lost 3 bases, the J end lost 8 bases, and 13 bases lay between the germline ends. The CDR3 DNA sequence: TGTGCCAGCAGCTTGACATGGGGGGGCGGCTACACCTTC. It specifies CASSLTWGGGYTF. Combining the CDR3 with reference TRBV13 and TRBJ1-2 gives the whole variable domain AAGVIQSPRHLIKEKRETATLKCYPIPRHDTVYWYQQGPGQDPQFLISFYEKMQSDKGSIPDRFSAQQFSDYHSELNMSSLELGDSALYFCASSLTWGGGYTFGSGTRLTVV.

The rearrangement links TRBV18 to TRBJ2-1; 16 nucleotides agree with TRBD2. CDR3 length: 14 amino acids. Germline V gene lookup returns CDR1 KGHSH and CDR2 LQKENI. Trimming at V came to 4 bases and at J to 10 bases, leaving 1 base not matched to a gene. CDR3 in amino acids: CASSRGLAGGEQFF. The DNA for the CDR3 is TGTGCCAGCTCACGGGGACTAGCGGGAGGGGAGCAGTTCTTC. Filled out from reference TRBV18 and TRBJ2-1, the complete variable domain reads NAGVMQNPRHLVRRRGQEARLRCSPMKGHSHVYWYRQLPEEGLKFMVYLQKENIIDESGMPKERFSAEFPKEGPSILRIQQVVRGDSAAYFCASSRGLAGGEQFFGPGTRLTVL.

This chain connects TRBV5-1 to TRBJ2-5; 11 nucleotides align to TRBD2. From germline, CDR1 is SGHRS and CDR2 YFSETQ. Trimming cost V 8 bases and J 5 bases; bases outside gene matches: 11. CDR3 length: 15 amino acids. The CDR3 here is CASSTSGSRWETQYF. CDR3 in DNA: TGCGCCAGTAGTACTAGCGGGAGTCGTTGGGAGACCCAGTACTTC.

In its sample, this clone was seen a few times. The chain couples TRBV30 to TRBJ1-2, with D possibly being TRBD1 (6 bases). This CDR3 is built from 14 residues. The germline V gene has CDR1 GTSNPN and CDR2 SVGIG (reference sequence). The V gene lost 3 bases and the J gene lost 4 bases, with 15 bases spanning the gap. CDR3 protein: CAWSSTGYTYGYTF. CDR3 DNA sequence: TGTGCCTGGAGCTCCACAGGGTATACCTATGGCTACACCTTC.

The DNA of the CDR3 is TGTGCCAGCACTGTAGCGGGAGTTACCTACGAGCAGTACTTC. It specifies CASTVAGVTYEQYF. The chain uses TRBV28 and TRBJ2-7, with 9 bases identical to TRBD2. Trimming took 7 bases from V and 2 from J; bases not matched to a gene: 6. Germline CDR1 is MDHEN and CDR2 is SYDVKM. The CDR3 contains 14 residues.